A single sample is the source of the 32 T cell receptor beta chains below, sequenced in a study of vaccination and CD4 T cells after COVID-19. Sequencing of the DNA from cultured CD4+ T cells was carried out with the Oncomine TCR Beta short-read assay. TCRdb independently ran MiXCR on the PCR reads; one entry per CDR3 protein. Here the sample spans roughly 13,000 distinct CDR3 sequences, around 59% being singletons. The sample's treatment: roughly ten-day PBMC culture with coronavirus spike peptide pools or control peptides (ViraFEST assay). Their specific antigens are unknown. Sequencing was performed on CD4+ T cells from blood, cultured in vitro. The receptors shown here come from a human donor who had recovered from COVID-19.

The J gene is TRBJ2-7, the V gene TRBV21-1; the table's D call of TRBD1 was not tested on the DNA. TRBV21-1 is labeled a pseudogene. The CDR3 loop spans 19 amino acids. The CDR3 loop reads CASTLTHRGTGGGDYEQYF. Here the CDR3 DNA reads TGTGCCAGCACCCTCACACATAGGGGGACAGGGGGGGGGGACTACGAGCAGTACTTC.

This clonotype was detected a few times. The chain has TRBV19 and TRBJ1-6; TRBD1 aligns across 11 bases. The V and J ends lost 6 bases and 4 bases, in that order; junction bases with no gene match: 5. The CDR3 has 16 amino acids. Germline CDR1 LNHDA, CDR2 SQIVND (reference sequence). For the CDR3, the DNA is TGTGCCAGTAGGAAAGGGACAGGGGGATATAATTCACCCCTCCACTTT. As protein: CASRKGTGGYNSPLHF.

The genes are TRBV19 and TRBJ1-2, with D possibly matching TRBD1 (6 bases). V gave up 2 bases and J gave up 1 base, with 8 bases separating them. The CDR3 contains 14 residues. Germline CDR1 reads LNHDA; CDR2 reads SQIVND (reference sequence). The chain's CDR3 is CASSIPGVNYGYTF. The CDR3 region has the DNA TGTGCCAGTAGTATACCAGGGGTTAACTATGGCTACACCTTC.

This chain uses TRBV10-3 with TRBJ2-2; 8 bases map to TRBD1. The germline CDR1 and CDR2 sequences are ENHRY and SYGVKD. J was trimmed by 9 bases and V by 3 bases; bases with no gene match: 3. This CDR3 spans 13 amino acids. CDR3 sequence: CAISEGQGRELFF. The DNA for the CDR3 is TGTGCCATCAGTGAAGGACAGGGAAGGGAGCTGTTTTTT.

The V call is TRBV6-2 or TRBV6-3, the J call TRBJ1-1; TRBD1 matches 7 bases. Germline lookup yields CDR1 MNHEY and CDR2 SVGEGT. The CDR3 extends over 14 amino acids. The ends lost 6 bases at V and 5 bases at J; junction bases unmatched: 9. The CDR3 sequence: CASSLGGAGTEAFF. The CDR3 DNA reads as TGTGCCAGCAGCCTAGGGGGCGCAGGGACTGAAGCTTTCTTT.

The chain has TRBV6-2 or TRBV6-3 and TRBJ1-2; D is ambiguous. The CDR3 runs 14 residues. Germline V gene lookup returns CDR1 MNHEY and CDR2 SVGEGT. Trimming stripped 0 bases from V and 5 bases from J, with 10 bases between. CDR3 region: CASSYSRTDYGYTF. The CDR3, as DNA: TGTGCCAGCAGTTACTCCCGGACCGATTATGGCTACACCTTC.

CDR3 DNA: TGCAGTGCCCCGGGCGGGGGGGTCGGAGAGACCCAGTACTTC. Its translation is CSAPGGGVGETQYF. The chain links TRBV20-1 to TRBJ2-5; 9 bases align to TRBD2. Trimming at V came to 6 bases and at J to 4 bases, leaving 9 bases not matched to a gene. Germline CDR1 DFQATT, CDR2 SNEGSKA (reference sequence). There are 14 residues in the CDR3.

The rearrangement uses TRBV15 and TRBJ1-2, with D unresolved. Trimming removed 4 bases at V and 5 bases at J, with 8 bases between. From germline, CDR1 is LNHNV and CDR2 YYDKDF (reference sequence). The CDR3 has 12 residues. CDR3 in amino acids: CATSMEGYGYTF. Here the CDR3 DNA reads TGTGCCACCAGCATGGAGGGTTATGGCTACACCTTC.

This chain connects TRBV2 to TRBJ1-5; no clear D gene. This CDR3 comprises 15 residues. Deletions cut 2 bases from V and 7 bases from J, with 15 bases between. Germline V lookup: CDR1 SNHLY, CDR2 FYNNEI. The CDR3 reads CASSETRAKGQPQHF. As DNA, the CDR3 is TGTGCCAGCAGTGAAACCCGGGCCAAAGGACAGCCCCAGCATTTT.

This clonotype was seen more than once but under ten times. The genes are TRBV20-1 and TRBJ2-7; 11 bases are shared with TRBD1. The ends lost 3 bases at V and 2 bases at J; junction bases unmatched: 6. This CDR3 is built from 15 residues. From germline, CDR1 is DFQATT and CDR2 SNEGSKA (reference sequence). The CDR3 nucleotides read TGCAGTGCTAGTGGACAGGGGGCCGGAACCTACGAGCAGTACTTC. Translating it yields CSASGQGAGTYEQYF.

This clonotype has more than one count but fewer than ten. This chain joins TRBV9 and TRBJ1-2; D is undetermined. The V and J ends lost 1 base and 4 bases respectively, with 11 bases between them. In germline, CDR1 is SGDLS, CDR2 YYNGEE. The CDR3 consists of 14 residues. The CDR3 nucleotides read TGTGCCAGCAGCGTAACTGTGGAGGGCTATGGCTACACCTTC. It codes for CASSVTVEGYGYTF. Complete variable domain (other parts from reference TRBV9 and TRBJ1-2): DSGVTQTPKHLITATGQRVTLRCSPRSGDLSVYWYQQSLDQGLQFLIQYYNGEERAKGNILERFSAQQFPDLHSELNLSSLELGDSALYFCASSVTVEGYGYTFGSGTRLTVV.

The CDR3 spells CATSSNTGELFF. CDR3 DNA: TGTGCCACCAGTTCTAACACCGGGGAGCTGTTTTTT. The chain combines TRBV15 with TRBJ2-2; D ambiguous. The V and J ends lost 6 bases and 2 bases respectively, with 4 bases between them. Per the germline V gene, CDR1 is LNHNV and CDR2 is YYDKDF (reference sequence). The CDR3 has 12 residues.

The chain couples TRBV29-1 to TRBJ2-5; a weak D match, TRBD2 (6 bases). Germline V CDR1 and CDR2: SQVTM, ANQGSEA. The CDR3 covers 12 residues. With 5 bases removed from V and 4 bases from J, the gap between germline ends came to 11 bases. The CDR3 nucleotides are TGCAGCGTTTGGAAGGAGGGAGAGACCCAGTACTTC. It encodes CSVWKEGETQYF.

The V call is TRBV24-1, the J call TRBJ2-2; D not certain. V gave up 3 bases and J gave up 4 bases, with 5 bases separating them. Germline V gene sequence: CDR1 KGHDR, CDR2 SFDVKD. There are 13 residues in the CDR3. The CDR3 DNA sequence: TGTGCCACCAGTGATATTAGCACCGGGGAGCTGTTTTTT. It encodes CATSDISTGELFF.

About this clonotype: Because it lacks the conserved phenylalanine or tryptophan at the end, this CDR3 is likely a read error. No DNA is shown, since the ends of the CDR3 on it are uncertain; the CDR3 is the one TCRdb lists. The rearrangement joins TRBV23-1 to TRBJ2-1; TRBD1 was called by the table and not checked on the DNA. TRBV23-1 is sorted into the ORF group, with uncertain function. The CDR3 is made up of 15 amino acids, end residues included. The CDR3 region is CASSPPGLLCPTMTP.

This clonotype has only one observation. The rearrangement joins TRBV6-5 to TRBJ1-2; a possible D gene is TRBD1 (6 bases). Per the germline V gene, CDR1 is MNHEY and CDR2 is SVGAGI. The CDR3 is made up of 14 amino acids. V was trimmed by 3 bases and J by 7 bases, leaving 15 bases between them. This CDR3 reads CASSYQDGGPGYTF. The CDR3 bases are TGTGCCAGCAGTTATCAGGACGGGGGGCCTGGCTACACCTTC.

The rearrangement uses TRBV19 and TRBJ1-5, with unresolved D. Trimming shortened V by 0 bases and J by 3 bases, and 12 bases separated the two germline ends. This CDR3 contains 16 residues. Germline CDR1 is LNHDA and CDR2 is SQIVND (reference sequence). As DNA, the CDR3 is TGTGCCAGTAGTATAGATCCGTCAGCACTCAATCAGCCCCAGCATTTT. Its translation: CASSIDPSALNQPQHF.

A single count supports this clonotype. The rearrangement links TRBV7-2 to TRBJ1-3; TRBD1 is a possible D gene (5 bases). V lost 2 bases and J 0 bases, leaving 14 bases between the germline ends. The germline gives CDR1 SGHTA, CDR2 FQGNSA. This CDR3 has 17 residues. For the CDR3, the DNA is TGTGCCAGCAGCTTACAAATCGGGGCCAGCTCTGGAAACACCATATATTTT. Translated, it gives CASSLQIGASSGNTIYF.

CDR3 coding DNA: TGCAGTGCTAGAGGGAGCTCTGGGGCCAACGTCCTGACTTTC. Residues: CSARGSSGANVLTF. This chain uses TRBV20-1 with TRBJ2-6; D ambiguous. This CDR3 spans 14 amino acids. Germline V gene sequence: CDR1 DFQATT, CDR2 SNEGSKA (reference sequence). V was trimmed by 1 base and J by 0 bases, leaving 4 bases between them.

The chain couples TRBV6-1 to TRBJ1-1; D unclear. V lost 0 bases and J lost 4, with 9 bases in between. The length of the CDR3 is 14 residues. The germline gives CDR1 MNHNS, CDR2 SASEGT. CDR3 in DNA: TGTGCCAGCAGTGAAGCGGCGGGTACCACTGAAGCTTTCTTT. Encoded protein: CASSEAAGTTEAFF.

This clonotype came up a few times. The CDR3 sequence is CASSSDGTGRLNYGYTF. The DNA for the CDR3 is TGTGCCAGCAGTTCCGACGGGACAGGGAGGTTGAACTATGGCTACACCTTC. The chain has TRBV27 and TRBJ1-2, with TRBD1 matching 9 bases. Germline CDR1 reads MNHEY; CDR2 reads SMNVEV (reference sequence). The CDR3 is 17 residues long. The V segment lost 4 bases and the J segment 2 bases; nucleotides outside the gene matches: 11.

The J gene is TRBJ2-7, the V gene TRBV6-1, with a weak D call TRBD2 (7 bases). From germline, CDR1 is MNHNS and CDR2 SASEGT. This CDR3 spans 14 amino acids. V dropped 1 base and J dropped 3 bases, with 10 bases sitting between them. CDR3 in amino acids: CASSEVGGVYEQYF. CDR3 sequence (DNA): TGTGCCAGCAGTGAAGTAGGGGGGGTCTACGAGCAGTACTTC.

This clonotype occurred a few times. The J gene is TRBJ1-5, the V gene TRBV7-6; maybe TRBD1 (5 bases). CDR1 is SGHVS, CDR2 FNYEAQ, per germline. This CDR3 region has 16 residues. V was trimmed by 3 bases and J by 6 bases, leaving 18 bases between them. The CDR3 is CASSFLPRVYGQPQHF. The CDR3 DNA is TGTGCCAGCAGCTTTCTCCCCAGGGTTTATGGTCAGCCCCAGCATTTT.

The gene calls are TRBV7-9 and TRBJ1-5; unclear D gene. From germline, CDR1 is SEHNR and CDR2 FQNEAQ (reference sequence). This CDR3 contains 15 residues. Trimming pared 5 bases from V and 3 bases from J, leaving 14 bases between. The CDR3 coding sequence is TGTGCCAGCAGCCTTATGGGGAATGCCAATCAGCCCCAGCATTTT. It specifies CASSLMGNANQPQHF. The entire variable domain, with the rest obtained from reference TRBV7-9 and TRBJ1-5, is as follows: DTGVSQNPRHKITKRGQNVTFRCDPISEHNRLYWYRQTLGQGPEFLTYFQNEAQLEKSRLLSDRFSAERPKGSFSTLEIQRTEQGDSAMYLCASSLMGNANQPQHFGDGTRLSIL.

V usage is TRBV4-3 and J usage is TRBJ2-3; TRBD2 is a possible D gene (7 bases). From germline, CDR1 is LGHNA and CDR2 YSLEER. The length of the CDR3 is 16 residues. V lost 1 base to trimming and J lost 3 bases, with 14 bases between them. The CDR3 coding sequence is TGCGCCAGCAGCCAAGCGATGGGGGGGCCGACAGATACGCAGTATTTT. Residues: CASSQAMGGPTDTQYF.

The CDR3, as DNA: TGTGCCAGCAGTCCGACGGTCTCCTACGAGCAGTACTTC. Translation gives CASSPTVSYEQYF. The chain joins TRBV6-1 to TRBJ2-7; D is uncertain. Germline CDR1 and CDR2: MNHNS and SASEGT. The CDR3 extends over 13 amino acids. The ends were cut back, 5 bases at V and 0 bases at J, with 8 bases in the middle.

This sequence joins TRBV2 and TRBJ1-6; a possible D gene is TRBD1 (5 bases). The germline V and J ends were trimmed by 3 bases and 7 bases, with 10 bases remaining between them. Germline lookup yields CDR1 SNHLY and CDR2 FYNNEI. The CDR3 runs 14 residues. The chain's CDR3 is CASSEGRGNSPLHF. The CDR3 nucleotides are TGTGCCAGCAGTGAGGGGAGGGGAAATTCACCCCTCCACTTT.

This clonotype was picked up a small number of times. The gene calls are TRBV11-3 and TRBJ1-2; 7 nucleotides align to TRBD1. Germline trimming cut 3 bases from V and 5 bases from J; bases unmatched to any gene: 3. Germline V gives CDR1 SGHNT, CDR2 YENEEA. This CDR3 has 13 residues. CDR3 sequence (DNA): TGTGCCAGCAGCTTGGGGACAGTTTATGGCTACACCTTC. Its translation is CASSLGTVYGYTF. Together with reference TRBV11-3 and TRBJ1-2, the CDR3 gives the full variable domain: EAGVVQSPRYKIIEKKQPVAFWCNPISGHNTLYWYLQNLGQGPELLIRYENEEAVDDSQLPKDRFSAERLKGVDSTLKIQPAELGDSAVYLCASSLGTVYGYTFGSGTRLTVV.

The chain is built from TRBV19 and TRBJ1-2; possibly TRBD1 for D (5 bases). Germline V lookup: CDR1 LNHDA, CDR2 SQIVND (reference sequence). V lost 4 bases and J lost 3, with 15 bases in between. This CDR3 region has 15 residues. This CDR3 is CASSTTRGEDYGYTF. CDR3 coding DNA: TGTGCCAGTAGTACAACTCGGGGGGAGGACTATGGCTACACCTTC.

The CDR3 nucleotides read TGTGCCAGCAGGGGCGGACTAGCGCTCAATGGGGAGCAGTACTTC. This translates into CASRGGLALNGEQYF. The V call is TRBV28, the J call TRBJ2-7; 9 bases line up with TRBD2. The germline CDR1 and CDR2 sequences are MDHEN and SYDVKM. After removal of 6 bases from V and 7 bases from J, the junction contained 13 bases not matched to a gene. This CDR3 is 15 amino acids long.

The chain employs TRBV7-2 and TRBJ2-7; no clear D. Germline lookup yields CDR1 SGHTA and CDR2 FQGNSA. The CDR3 loop spans 16 amino acids. The V gene lost 4 bases and the J gene lost 0 bases, with 16 bases spanning the gap. The CDR3 loop reads CASSSHSPTISYEQYF. The CDR3, as DNA: TGTGCCAGCAGCTCTCACTCCCCTACAATCTCCTACGAGCAGTACTTC.

The rearrangement links TRBV6-1 to TRBJ1-1; D is undetermined. CDR1 MNHNS and CDR2 SASEGT come from the germline V gene. V was pared by 6 bases and J by 0 bases, with 8 bases between. The CDR3 contains 13 residues. CDR3 in DNA: TGTGCCAGCAGCCCAACCCTGAACACTGAAGCTTTCTTT. It specifies CASSPTLNTEAFF.